The following is a T cell receptor beta chain sequence with its context. Its antigen remains unknown. PCR amplification relied on 60 Vbeta primers (plus 13 Jbeta primers). TCRdb's table, derived via immunoSEQ multiplex PCR, lists solely in-frame clones and lacks some. The profile covers approximately 160,000 clones, with roughly 76% appearing a single time and 1.9% taken by the ten largest. These data are taken from a study of cytomegalovirus exposure and HLA in healthy donors. Despite likely unrecorded immune exposures, the donors were nominally healthy at the time of sampling. This CDR3 has 14 amino acids. Trimming removed 7 bases at V and 0 bases at J, with 13 bases between. Germline values: CDR1 MNHEY, CDR2 SVGAGI. General study findings and limits: Trimming of TCR beta V- and J-genes showed a link, identified in a later analysis, to a missense DCLRE1C variant. A highly shared variant cluster was judged a likely technical artifact.

Specimen: PBMCs. The chain uses TRBV6-5 and TRBJ2-7, with D possibly TRBD2 on 5 matching bases. The sequence was collected from a human donor in good health. The CDR3 DNA reads TGTGCCAGCACCGCCGCGGGTGGCTCCTACGAGCAGTACTTC. Its protein is CASTAAGGSYEQYF.